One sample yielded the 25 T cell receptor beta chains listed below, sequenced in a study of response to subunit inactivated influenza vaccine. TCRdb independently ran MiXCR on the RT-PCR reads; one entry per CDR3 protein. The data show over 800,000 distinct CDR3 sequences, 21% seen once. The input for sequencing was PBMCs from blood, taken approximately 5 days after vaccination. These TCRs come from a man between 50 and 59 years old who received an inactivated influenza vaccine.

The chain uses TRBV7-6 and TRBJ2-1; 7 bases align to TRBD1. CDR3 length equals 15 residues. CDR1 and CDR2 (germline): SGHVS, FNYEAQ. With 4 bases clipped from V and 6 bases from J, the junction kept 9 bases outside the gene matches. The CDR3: CASSSPGQQTNEQFF. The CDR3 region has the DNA TGTGCCAGCAGCTCCCCGGGACAGCAAACCAATGAGCAGTTCTTC.

The CDR3 nucleotides read TGTGCCAGCAGAGAAGCGGGAGGCCCCCTCAATGAGCAGTTCTTC. This encodes CASREAGGPLNEQFF. The chain joins TRBV12-3 or TRBV12-4 to TRBJ2-1; 9 bases agree with TRBD2. The CDR3 is made up of 15 amino acids. V shed 6 bases, J shed 6 bases, and the junction held 9 bases outside the gene matches.

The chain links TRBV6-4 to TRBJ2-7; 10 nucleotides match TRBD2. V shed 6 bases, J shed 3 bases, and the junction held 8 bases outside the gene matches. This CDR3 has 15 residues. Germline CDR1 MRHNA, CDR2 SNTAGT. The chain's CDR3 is CASSAAGGPGYEQYF. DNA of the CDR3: TGTGCCAGCAGCGCAGCGGGAGGGCCAGGCTACGAGCAGTACTTC.

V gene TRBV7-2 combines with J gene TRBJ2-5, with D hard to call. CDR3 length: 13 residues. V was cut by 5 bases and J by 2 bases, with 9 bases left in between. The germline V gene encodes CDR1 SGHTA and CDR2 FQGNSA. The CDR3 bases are TGTGCCAGCAGCCGACGGCGGCAAGAGACCCAGTACTTC. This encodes CASSRRRQETQYF.

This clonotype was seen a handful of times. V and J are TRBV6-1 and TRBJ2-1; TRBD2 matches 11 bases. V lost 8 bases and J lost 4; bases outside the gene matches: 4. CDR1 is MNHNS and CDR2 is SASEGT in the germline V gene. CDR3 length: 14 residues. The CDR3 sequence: CASATSGGYNEQFF. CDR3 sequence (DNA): TGTGCCAGCGCAACTAGCGGGGGTTACAATGAGCAGTTCTTC.

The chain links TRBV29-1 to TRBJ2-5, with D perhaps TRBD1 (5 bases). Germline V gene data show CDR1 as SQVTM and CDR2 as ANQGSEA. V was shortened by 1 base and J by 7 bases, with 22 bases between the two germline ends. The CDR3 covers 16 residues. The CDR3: CSVEGFMQGMVGTQYF. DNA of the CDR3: TGCAGCGTTGAAGGGTTCATGCAGGGCATGGTGGGGACCCAGTACTTC. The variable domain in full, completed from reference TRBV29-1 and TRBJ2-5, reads SAVISQKPSRDICQRGTSLTIQCQVDSQVTMMFWYRQQPGQSLTLIATANQGSEATYESGFVIDKFPISRPNLTFSTLTVSNMSPEDSSIYLCSVEGFMQGMVGTQYFGPGTRLLVL.

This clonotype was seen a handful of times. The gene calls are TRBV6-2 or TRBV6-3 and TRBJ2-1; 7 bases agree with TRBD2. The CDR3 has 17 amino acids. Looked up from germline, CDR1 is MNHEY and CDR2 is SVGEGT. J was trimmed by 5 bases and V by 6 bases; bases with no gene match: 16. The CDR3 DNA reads TGTGCCAGCAGGCACAACCGGGACTACTCAACAAACAATGAGCAGTTCTTC. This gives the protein CASRHNRDYSTNNEQFF.

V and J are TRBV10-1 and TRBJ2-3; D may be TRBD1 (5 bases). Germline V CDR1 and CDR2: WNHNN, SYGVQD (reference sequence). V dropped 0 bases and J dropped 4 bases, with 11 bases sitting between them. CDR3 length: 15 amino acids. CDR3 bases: TGCGCCAGCAGTGAGTCTAGGGGCATGGCAGATACGCAGTATTTT. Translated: CASSESRGMADTQYF.

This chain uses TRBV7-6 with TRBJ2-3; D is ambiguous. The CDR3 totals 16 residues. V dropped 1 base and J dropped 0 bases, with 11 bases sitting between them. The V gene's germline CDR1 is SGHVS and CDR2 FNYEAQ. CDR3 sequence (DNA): TGTGCCAGCAGCTTAGAGCCGGGCTACAGCACAGATACGCAGTATTTT. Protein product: CASSLEPGYSTDTQYF.

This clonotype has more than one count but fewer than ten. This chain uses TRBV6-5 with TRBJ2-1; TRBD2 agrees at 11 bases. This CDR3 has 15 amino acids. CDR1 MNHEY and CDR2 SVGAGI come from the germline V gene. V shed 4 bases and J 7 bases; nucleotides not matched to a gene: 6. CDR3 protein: CASSSIAGGRNEQFF. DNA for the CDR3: TGTGCCAGCAGTTCCATAGCGGGGGGGCGGAATGAGCAGTTCTTC.

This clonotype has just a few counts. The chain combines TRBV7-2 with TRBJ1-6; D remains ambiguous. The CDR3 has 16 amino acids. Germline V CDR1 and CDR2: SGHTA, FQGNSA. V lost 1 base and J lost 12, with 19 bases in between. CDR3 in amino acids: CASSLEGVGNTVPLHF. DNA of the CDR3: TGTGCCAGCAGCTTAGAAGGAGTCGGGAATACCGTACCCCTCCACTTT.

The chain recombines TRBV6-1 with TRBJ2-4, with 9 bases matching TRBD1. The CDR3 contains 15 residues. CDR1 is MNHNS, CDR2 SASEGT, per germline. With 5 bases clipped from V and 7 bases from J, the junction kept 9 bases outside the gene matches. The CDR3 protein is CASSTQGQGGNIQYF. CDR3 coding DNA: TGTGCCAGCAGTACCCAGGGACAGGGAGGCAACATTCAGTACTTC.

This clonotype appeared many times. As DNA, the CDR3 is TGTGCCAGCAGCTTTACAGGACCCCAAGAGACCCAGTACTTC. This codes for CASSFTGPQETQYF. The V call is TRBV5-6, the J call TRBJ2-5; perhaps TRBD1 as D (5 bases). Germline loops: CDR1 SGHDT, CDR2 YYEEEE. Between the trimmed V and J ends, which lost 2 bases and 1 base, there was a span of 9 bases. The CDR3 sequence is 14 residues long.

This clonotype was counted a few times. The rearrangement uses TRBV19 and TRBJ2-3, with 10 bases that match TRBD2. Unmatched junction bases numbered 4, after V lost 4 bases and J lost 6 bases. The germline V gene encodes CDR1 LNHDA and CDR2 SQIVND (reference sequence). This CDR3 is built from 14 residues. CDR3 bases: TGTGCCAGTAGTACAGCGGGGGGGCGCGATACGCAGTATTTT. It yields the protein CASSTAGGRDTQYF.

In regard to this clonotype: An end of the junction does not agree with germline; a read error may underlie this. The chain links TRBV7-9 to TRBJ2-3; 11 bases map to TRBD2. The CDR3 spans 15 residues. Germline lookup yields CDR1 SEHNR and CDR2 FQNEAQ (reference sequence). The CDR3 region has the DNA TGTGCCAGCAGCCTAGCGGGGGGACCAATGGATACGCAGTATTTT. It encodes CASSLAGGPMDTQYF.

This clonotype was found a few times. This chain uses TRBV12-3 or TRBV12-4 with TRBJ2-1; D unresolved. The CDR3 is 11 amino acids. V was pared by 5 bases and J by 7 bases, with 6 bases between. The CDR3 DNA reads TGTGCCAGCAGTCTTAAAAATGAGCAGTTCTTC. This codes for CASSLKNEQFF.

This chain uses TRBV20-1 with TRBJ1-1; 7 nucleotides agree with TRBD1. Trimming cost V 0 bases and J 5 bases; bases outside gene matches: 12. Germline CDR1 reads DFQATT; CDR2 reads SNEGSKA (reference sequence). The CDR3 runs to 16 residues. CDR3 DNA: TGCAGTGCTAGAGATTGGGGGACAGTTGGGCTGACTGAAGCTTTCTTT. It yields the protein CSARDWGTVGLTEAFF.

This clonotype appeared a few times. For the CDR3, the DNA is TGCAGTGCTAGAGATTTAATAGCGGGGGGGCCGTACAATGAGCAGTTCTTC. This codes for CSARDLIAGGPYNEQFF. The J gene is TRBJ2-1, the V gene TRBV20-1; 11 nucleotides align to TRBD2. The CDR3 has 17 residues. Germline-derived CDR1 and CDR2 are DFQATT and SNEGSKA (reference sequence). Trimming removed 0 bases from V and 4 bases from J; junction bases left unmatched: 8.

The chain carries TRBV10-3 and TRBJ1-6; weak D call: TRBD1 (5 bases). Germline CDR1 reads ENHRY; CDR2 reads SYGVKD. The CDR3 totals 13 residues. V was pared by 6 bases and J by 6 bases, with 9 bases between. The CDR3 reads CAIRGTPNSPLHF. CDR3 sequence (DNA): TGTGCCATCAGGGGGACGCCTAATTCACCCCTCCACTTT.

The CDR3 sequence: CASSLSTGEETQYF. Here the CDR3 DNA reads TGTGCCAGCAGCCTATCAACAGGGGAAGAGACCCAGTACTTC. This chain links TRBV11-2 with TRBJ2-5; TRBD1 agrees at 7 bases. The J segment lost 3 bases and the V segment lost 5 bases, leaving 6 bases of the junction unmatched. Germline CDR1 reads SGHAT; CDR2 reads FQNNGV. The CDR3 contains 14 residues.

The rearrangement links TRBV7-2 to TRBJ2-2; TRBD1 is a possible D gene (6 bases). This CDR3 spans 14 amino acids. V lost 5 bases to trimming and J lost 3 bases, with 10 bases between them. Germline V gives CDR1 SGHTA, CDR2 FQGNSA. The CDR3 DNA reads TGTGCCAGCAGCATATACAGGGACACCGGGGAGCTGTTTTTT. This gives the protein CASSIYRDTGELFF.

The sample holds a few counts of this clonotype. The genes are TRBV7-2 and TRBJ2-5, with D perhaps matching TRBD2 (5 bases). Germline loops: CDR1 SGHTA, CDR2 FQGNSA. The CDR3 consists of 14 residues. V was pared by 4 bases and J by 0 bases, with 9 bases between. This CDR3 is CASSWRGYQETQYF. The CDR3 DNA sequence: TGTGCCAGCAGCTGGCGCGGGTACCAAGAGACCCAGTACTTC.

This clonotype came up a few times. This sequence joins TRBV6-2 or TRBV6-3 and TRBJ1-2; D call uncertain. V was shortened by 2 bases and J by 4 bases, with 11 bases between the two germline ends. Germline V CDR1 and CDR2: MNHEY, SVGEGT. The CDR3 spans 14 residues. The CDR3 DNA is TGTGCCAGCAGTTACCACACTCGGGCCTATGGCTACACCTTC. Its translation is CASSYHTRAYGYTF.

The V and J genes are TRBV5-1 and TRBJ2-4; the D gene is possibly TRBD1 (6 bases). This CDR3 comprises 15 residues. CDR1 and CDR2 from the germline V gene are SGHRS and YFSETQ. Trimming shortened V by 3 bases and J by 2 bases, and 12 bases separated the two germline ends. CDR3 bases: TGCGCCAGCAGCTCGCAACAGGGTCCCAAAAACATTCAGTACTTC. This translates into CASSSQQGPKNIQYF.

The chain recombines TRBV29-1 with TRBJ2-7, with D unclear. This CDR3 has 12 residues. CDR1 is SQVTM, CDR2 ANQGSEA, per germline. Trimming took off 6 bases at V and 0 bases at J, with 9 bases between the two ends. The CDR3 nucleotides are TGCAGCGTCTTGACTGGCTCCTACGAGCAGTACTTC. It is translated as CSVLTGSYEQYF.